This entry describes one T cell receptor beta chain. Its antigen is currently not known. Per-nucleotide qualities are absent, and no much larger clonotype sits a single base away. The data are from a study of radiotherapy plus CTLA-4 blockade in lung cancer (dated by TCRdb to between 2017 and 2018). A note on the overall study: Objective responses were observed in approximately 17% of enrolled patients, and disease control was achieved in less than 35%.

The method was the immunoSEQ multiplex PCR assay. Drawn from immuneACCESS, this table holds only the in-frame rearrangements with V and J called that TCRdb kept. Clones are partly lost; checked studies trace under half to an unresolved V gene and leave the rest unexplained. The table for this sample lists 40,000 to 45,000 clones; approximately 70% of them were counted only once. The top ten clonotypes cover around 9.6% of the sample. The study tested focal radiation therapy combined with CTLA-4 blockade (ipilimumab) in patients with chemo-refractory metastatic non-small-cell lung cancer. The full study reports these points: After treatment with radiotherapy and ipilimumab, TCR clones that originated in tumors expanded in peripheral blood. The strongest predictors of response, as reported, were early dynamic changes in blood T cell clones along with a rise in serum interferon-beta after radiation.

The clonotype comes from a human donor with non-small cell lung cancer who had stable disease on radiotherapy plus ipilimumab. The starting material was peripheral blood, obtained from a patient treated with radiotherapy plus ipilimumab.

The CDR3 amino acid sequence is: CASSSLDIRNYGYTF. Here is the DNA: TGTGCCAGTAGTTCCCTTGACATCCGCAACTATGGCTACACCTTC. The V and J segments used are TRBV19 and TRBJ1-2, with the D gene call left open. V loses 5 bases of germline sequence and J loses 2 bases, and the interval between the two ends is 15 bases. There are 15 amino acids in the CDR3, from cysteine to phenylalanine inclusive. The DNA shown is the 45-base CDR3, in frame from base 1. The germline V gene encodes CDR1 LNHDA and CDR2 SQIVND (reference sequence).